This paragraph covers one TCR beta chain sequence. The antigen this receptor binds is unknown. Base qualities are missing; no much larger clone stands one base away. The CDR3, from cysteine to phenylalanine, totals 16 residues. CDR3 DNA is the only sequence kept; it has 48 bases, read in frame from the first base. CDR1 and CDR2, per the germline V gene (reference sequence), are LNHDA and SQIVND. Cut back by 7 bases and 2 bases, the V and J ends lie 18 bases apart. The receptor library was made with the immunoSEQ multiplex PCR assay. The immuneACCESS repertoire file appears here via TCRdb, limited to in-frame rearrangements. These files lack a portion of the clones; in checked studies, under half of the deficit traces to unresolved V genes, and the cause of the others is not known. In all, the sample holds roughly 38,000 clones, and 91% of those were seen once. Approximately 0.44% of the sample belongs to the ten largest clones.

These data belong to a study of T cell changes during pregnancy in multiple sclerosis (dated by TCRdb to between 2019 and 2020). Turning to the overall study: The study looked at changes in the T cell repertoire across pregnancy in women with multiple sclerosis.

Sequenced here: CD4+ T cells from peripheral blood mononuclear cells, sampled in the second trimester of pregnancy. The chain employs TRBV19 and TRBJ2-4, with a tentative D gene TRBD2 over 5 matching bases. The receptor was isolated from a female donor in good health, enrolled as a control in a pregnancy study. The sequence in DNA is TGTGCCAGTACCCAGGCGGGCAGGCCGTCCAAAAACATTCAGTACTTC. This yields the protein CASTQAGRPSKNIQYF.